This paragraph reports one T cell receptor (beta chain). Its antigen is currently unknown. The CDR3 has 15 residues. Per the germline V gene, CDR1 is SGHVS and CDR2 is FNYEAQ. Trimming cost V 5 bases and J 3 bases, with 15 bases left between them. The sample belongs to a study of post-analysis software for immune sequencing data. Every TCR beta cDNA library bore unique molecular identifiers. TCRdb fed the PCR reads into MiXCR, producing one record per CDR3 protein. The data show around 700,000 distinct CDR3 sequences, around 64% seen once. Overall study findings and caveats: Pronounced co-clustering by F measure was evident among identically batched samples. Multiple sclerosis was associated with a significant reduction in normalized Chao1 diversity relative to controls. Patients used about 5 TRBV segments, including TRBV5-6, TRBV5-1 and TRBV20-1, more often than controls.

Source material: blood. V usage is TRBV7-6 and J usage is TRBJ2-3, with D possibly being TRBD1 or TRBD2 (5 bases each). The receptor comes from a girl aged 2 to 10 with multiple sclerosis. The CDR3 region has the DNA TGTGCCAGCAGCCCCGGATGGGGGATAACAGATACGCAGTATTTT. Protein product: CASSPGWGITDTQYF.